The 4 T cell receptor beta chains listed next were all sequenced from one sample in a study of blood T cell repertoires in COVID-19. Repertoires were generated with immunoSEQ multiplex PCR, while TCRdb's copy carries only in-frame clones and drops some. The sample contains about 230,000 clones, over 80% of which appear only once. Sequences were obtained from peripheral blood. All receptors derive from a man aged 35 to 55 with acute or convalescent COVID-19.

The rearrangement uses TRBV5-1 and TRBJ2-7; 7 positions agree with TRBD1. The CDR3 totals 15 residues. Germline CDR1 is SGHRS and CDR2 is YFSETQ. Germline trimming cut 4 bases from V and 1 base from J; bases unmatched to any gene: 8. In nucleotides, the CDR3 is TGCGCCAGCAGCCTAAGCCGGGACAGATCCTACGAGCAGTACTTC. Translation gives CASSLSRDRSYEQYF.

The chain joins TRBV6-5 to TRBJ2-7, with 7 bases lining up with TRBD1. This CDR3 has 15 amino acids. The ends lost 6 bases at V and 7 bases at J; junction bases unmatched: 15. Germline CDR1 reads MNHEY; CDR2 reads SVGAGI. CDR3 nucleotides: TGTGCCAGCAGGGTGGGACAGACAAATACGATGGAGCAGTACTTC. Encoded protein: CASRVGQTNTMEQYF.

The rearrangement uses TRBV2 and TRBJ1-1; no clear D gene. The germline V gene has CDR1 SNHLY and CDR2 FYNNEI. Trimming cost V 4 bases and J 2 bases, with 14 bases left between them. This CDR3 spans 15 amino acids. The chain's CDR3 is CASSVESPLNTEAFF. The DNA of the CDR3 is TGTGCCAGCAGTGTTGAGTCGCCACTAAACACTGAAGCTTTCTTT.

This sequence joins TRBV5-6 and TRBJ1-5; D is possibly TRBD1 (5 bases). Between the trimmed V and J ends, which lost 4 bases and 1 base, there was a span of 12 bases. Germline V gives CDR1 SGHDT, CDR2 YYEEEE. The CDR3 runs 15 residues. In DNA form, the CDR3 reads TGTGCCAGCAGCGGGGGGACGGGGAGCAATCAGCCCCAGCATTTT. It translates to CASSGGTGSNQPQHF.